This TCR beta chain was captured in a study of vaccination and CD4 T cells after COVID-19. This CDR3 spans 14 amino acids. Trimming took 4 bases from V and 7 from J, leaving 13 bases between them. Looked up from germline, CDR1 is WNHNN and CDR2 is SYGVQD (reference sequence). TCRdb passed the PCR reads through MiXCR, listing each CDR3 protein once. The top ten clones hold 1.1% of a sample with 20,000 to 25,000 distinct CDR3 sequences, about 60% of them seen once. The chain recombines TRBV10-1 with TRBJ1-4; D not certain. The source was CD4+ T cells from blood, collected before SARS-CoV-2 vaccination. The receptor was isolated from a human donor who had recovered from COVID-19. The CDR3 reads CASSAGEKPEKLFF. The CDR3 DNA is TGCGCCAGCAGTGCCGGCGAGAAACCTGAAAAACTGTTTTTT.